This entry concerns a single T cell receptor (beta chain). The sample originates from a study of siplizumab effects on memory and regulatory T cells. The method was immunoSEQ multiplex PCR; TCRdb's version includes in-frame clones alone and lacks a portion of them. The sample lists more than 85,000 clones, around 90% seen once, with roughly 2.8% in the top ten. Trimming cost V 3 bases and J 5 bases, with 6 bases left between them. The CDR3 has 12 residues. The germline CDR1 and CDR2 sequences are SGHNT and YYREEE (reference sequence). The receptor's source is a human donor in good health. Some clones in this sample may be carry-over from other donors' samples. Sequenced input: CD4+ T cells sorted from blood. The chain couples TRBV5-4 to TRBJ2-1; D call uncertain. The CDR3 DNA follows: TGTGCCAGCAGCTCGAGAAACAATGAGCAGTTCTTC. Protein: CASSSRNNEQFF. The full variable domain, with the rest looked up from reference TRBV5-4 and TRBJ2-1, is ETGVTQSPTHLIKTRGQQVTLRCSSQSGHNTVSWYQQALGQGPQFIFQYYREEENGRGNFPPRFSGLQFPNYSSELNVNALELDDSALYLCASSSRNNEQFFGPGTRLTVL.